The rows below give T cell receptor beta chains drawn from one sample of a study of T-cell memory formation after mild COVID-19. Each CDR3 protein is one row after TCRdb ran MiXCR on the 5' RACE reads. The sample holds approximately 65,000 distinct CDR3 sequences, 16% seen once. Sequenced sample: PBMCs or a T cell subset sorted from them (not recorded which). All receptors derive from an adult woman who had mild COVID-19 (a few samples of this study predate the infection). Cell type and time point are not known. The CDR3 runs from the conserved cysteine through the conserved F or W. D genes are given only for firm matches. Size values are once, few and many counts, or a class for expanded clones, and some rows have none.

v_gene	j_gene	abundance	d_gene	CDR3aa	CDR3nt
TRBV27	TRBJ2-7	many	.	CASSFKGYSYEQYF	TGTGCCAGCAGTTTCAAGGGGTACTCCTACGAGCAGTACTTC
TRBV5-1	TRBJ2-1	many	TRBD1	CASSLRGLNEQFF	TGCGCCAGCAGCTTGAGGGGGCTAAATGAGCAGTTCTTC
TRBV7-9	TRBJ1-1	.	.	CASSRSPGALNTEAFF	TGTGCCAGCAGCCGATCGCCAGGGGCTTTGAACACTGAAGCTTTCTTT
TRBV29-1	TRBJ1-1	few	.	CSVVDRSGTEAFF	TGCAGCGTTGTCGACAGGAGCGGCACTGAAGCTTTCTTT
TRBV7-2	TRBJ2-3	many	TRBD2	CASRRNSGRTSTDTQYF	TGTGCCAGCAGGCGAAATAGCGGGAGAACTAGCACAGATACGCAGTATTTT
TRBV29-1	TRBJ2-2	.	.	CSVEELGPGELFF	TGCAGCGTTGAAGAGTTAGGGCCCGGGGAGCTGTTTTTT
TRBV7-6	TRBJ2-7	few	.	CASSLTEKYEQYF	TGTGCCAGCAGCTTAACAGAAAAGTACGAGCAGTACTTC
TRBV18	TRBJ1-5	.	.	CASSPDGGIYNQPQHF	TGTGCCAGCTCACCGGACGGGGGAATATACAATCAGCCCCAGCATTTT
TRBV5-6	TRBJ2-1	.	.	CASSFNVPRVVRDEQFF	TGTGCCAGCAGCTTCAACGTCCCCAGGGTTGTCCGGGATGAGCAGTTCTTC
TRBV4-2	TRBJ2-3	.	.	CASSQGRGRYADTQYF	TGTGCCAGCAGCCAAGGACGAGGGAGGTACGCAGATACGCAGTATTTT
TRBV29-1	TRBJ2-2	.	.	CSVPGVPPYGELFF	TGCAGCGTTCCGGGGGTCCCACCATACGGGGAGCTGTTTTTT
TRBV6-5	TRBJ2-1	.	.	CASSYFGGSYNEQFF	TGTGCCAGCAGTTACTTCGGTGGCTCCTACAATGAGCAGTTCTTC
TRBV29-1	TRBJ2-1	.	TRBD2	CSVAREGSSYNEQFF	TGCAGCGTCGCCAGGGAGGGAAGCTCCTACAATGAGCAGTTCTTC
TRBV7-2	TRBJ2-1	.	.	CASSLMSGPGNEQFF	TGTGCCAGCAGCTTAATGTCCGGGCCGGGAAATGAGCAGTTCTTC
TRBV30	TRBJ1-1	.	.	CAWSLTAGAFF	TGTGCCTGGAGTCTGACAGCGGGAGCTTTCTTT
TRBV5-1	TRBJ2-1	many	.	CASSLVGGSYNEQFF	TGCGCCAGCAGCTTGGTTGGGGGAAGCTACAATGAGCAGTTCTTC
TRBV11-2	TRBJ2-1	.	.	CASSSIIAGGSYNEQFF	TGTGCCAGCAGCTCTATCATAGCTGGGGGCTCCTACAATGAGCAGTTCTTC
TRBV12-3/TRBV12-4	TRBJ2-1	.	TRBD2	CASSLWDYYNEQFF	TGTGCCAGCAGTTTGTGGGACTACTACAATGAGCAGTTCTTC
TRBV5-6	TRBJ1-1	.	TRBD1	CASSLAGGEDQAFF	TGTGCCAGCAGCTTGGCAGGGGGCGAGGACCAAGCTTTCTTT
TRBV6-5	TRBJ2-5	.	.	CASTTAGETQYF	TGTGCCAGCACCACCGCCGGGGAGACCCAGTACTTC
TRBV29-1	TRBJ1-2	.	.	CSVGSGYGYTF	TGTAGCGTTGGCTCCGGCTATGGCTACACCTTC
TRBV20-1	TRBJ2-7	.	TRBD2	CSASSGESSYEQYF	TGCAGTGCTAGTAGCGGGGAGAGCTCCTACGAGCAGTACTTC
TRBV3-1	TRBJ2-2	few	TRBD2	CASSQAAGGTGELFF	TGTGCCAGCAGCCAAGCTGCGGGGGGCACCGGGGAGCTGTTTTTT
TRBV7-6	TRBJ1-1	.	TRBD1	CASSSLGQAKAFF	TGTGCCAGCAGCTCCCTGGGACAGGCAAAAGCTTTCTTT
TRBV20-1	TRBJ1-2	.	.	CSARHHQTWLYGYTF	TGCAGTGCTAGACATCACCAAACGTGGCTCTATGGCTACACCTTC
TRBV20-1	TRBJ1-1	many	.	CSAMGHRDEAFF	TGCAGTGCTATGGGGCATCGAGATGAAGCTTTCTTT
TRBV11-2	TRBJ2-6	few	.	CASSPPHEARVLTF	TGTGCCAGCAGCCCCCCTCACGAGGCACGCGTCCTGACTTTC
TRBV12-3/TRBV12-4	TRBJ2-1	.	TRBD2	CASTQALAGEYEQFF	TGTGCCAGCACCCAAGCGCTAGCGGGAGAATATGAGCAGTTCTTC
TRBV24-1	TRBJ1-5	.	.	CATSAGDQPQHF	TGTGCCACCAGTGCGGGAGATCAGCCCCAGCATTTT
TRBV7-7	TRBJ2-5	few	.	CASSLYQGREETQYF	TGTGCCAGCAGCTTATATCAGGGGAGAGAAGAGACCCAGTACTTC
TRBV12-3/TRBV12-4	TRBJ2-5	.	.	CASSFWPGEETQYF	TGTGCCAGCAGTTTCTGGCCGGGTGAAGAGACCCAGTACTTC
TRBV7-9	TRBJ1-2	.	TRBD1	CASSLSTLGTGHIDGYTF	TGTGCCAGCAGCTTATCGACATTAGGGACAGGGCATATCGATGGCTACACCTTC
TRBV4-2	TRBJ1-2	many	.	CASSQDSKGGYGYTF	TGTGCCAGCAGCCAAGATAGTAAGGGTGGCTATGGCTACACCTTC
TRBV12-3/TRBV12-4	TRBJ2-3	.	TRBD2	CASTLVSALSSSGRDTQYF	TGTGCCAGCACTTTAGTGAGCGCACTATCATCTAGCGGGAGAGATACGCAGTATTTT
TRBV6-5	TRBJ2-7	.	TRBD2	CASSEEGPGGSYEQYF	TGTGCCAGCAGCGAAGAAGGGCCGGGGGGATCCTACGAGCAGTACTTC
TRBV5-1	TRBJ2-1	few	.	CASSSPPNPTYNEQFF	TGCGCCAGCAGCTCTCCCCCAAACCCAACCTACAATGAGCAGTTCTTC
TRBV4-1	TRBJ2-3	few	TRBD2	CASSQNVGRGGGADTQYF	TGCGCCAGCAGCCAAAATGTCGGACGGGGGGGCGGGGCAGATACGCAGTATTTT
TRBV11-2	TRBJ2-3	.	.	CASEGLSPDTQYF	TGTGCCAGCGAGGGGTTATCGCCGGATACGCAGTATTTT
TRBV4-1	TRBJ2-1	.	TRBD2	CASSQVASGVYNEQFF	TGCGCCAGCAGCCAAGTCGCTAGCGGGGTATACAATGAGCAGTTCTTC
TRBV6-2/TRBV6-3	TRBJ2-2	few	TRBD1	CASSPQGRYTGELFF	TGTGCCAGCAGTCCACAGGGGCGTTACACCGGGGAGCTGTTTTTT